These 21 T cell receptor beta chains share one sample of origin, sequenced in a study of graft-versus-host responses after intestinal transplantation. The authors plated about 200,000 CFSE-labeled responder cells with about 200,000 irradiated, violet-dye-labeled stimulator cells. TCRdb's copy holds only in-frame clones and misses some; the assay was immunoSEQ multiplex PCR. Here the sample spans over 15,000 clones, approximately 39% being singletons. The source material was alloreactive CD8+ T cells from a mixed lymphocyte reaction culture, sampled before intestinal transplant. The subset is: CFSE-low proliferating T cells sorted from roughly six-day pre-transplant mixed lymphocyte reaction (GvH or HvG direction). Receptors were obtained from a human patient who received an intestinal transplant.

This clone has just one count. The V gene is TRBV6-9, the J gene TRBJ2-3; 8 nucleotides match TRBD1. CDR1 is MNHGY, CDR2 SVAAGI, per germline. J gave up 6 bases and V 5 bases, and 4 bases lay outside the gene matches. The CDR3 contains 13 residues. The CDR3 DNA reads as TGTGCCAGCAGTGTGGACAGGGCGGATACGCAGTATTTT. Its translation is CASSVDRADTQYF.

In its sample, this clone is medium-sized. V usage is TRBV28 and J usage is TRBJ1-1, with a possible D match to TRBD1 (6 bases). Trimming shortened V by 6 bases and J by 6 bases, and 14 bases separated the two germline ends. CDR3 length equals 13 residues. Germline CDR1 and CDR2: MDHEN and SYDVKM. The CDR3 DNA reads TGTGCCAGCAGCCTAACCAGGACAGCTGAAGCTTTCTTT. This codes for CASSLTRTAEAFF. Full variable domain (remainder filled in from reference TRBV28 and TRBJ1-1): DVKVTQSSRYLVKRTGEKVFLECVQDMDHENMFWYRQDPGLGLRLIYFSYDVKMKEKGDIPEGYSVSREKKERFSLILESASTNQTSMYLCASSLTRTAEAFFGQGTRLTVV.

The V call is TRBV7-9, the J call TRBJ2-7; the match to TRBD2 covers 12 bases. J gave up 3 bases and V 5 bases, and 11 bases lay outside the gene matches. Germline V gene sequence: CDR1 SEHNR, CDR2 FQNEAQ (reference sequence). This CDR3 has 17 amino acids. CDR3 in amino acids: CASSPWGTSGWGYEQYF. The DNA for the CDR3 is TGTGCCAGCAGCCCCTGGGGGACTAGCGGGTGGGGCTACGAGCAGTACTTC.

Comment on this clone: Germline and junction disagree at one end, which may indicate a read error. V and J are TRBV7-6 and TRBJ1-6, with 9 positions matching TRBD1. Germline CDR1 reads SGHVS; CDR2 reads FNYEAQ. This CDR3 is 15 amino acids long. As DNA, the CDR3 is TGTGCCAGCAGCTCCTCCGGGACAGGGAATTCACCCCTCCACTTC. Its protein product is CASSSSGTGNSPLHF.

This clone was seen a handful of times. The chain recombines TRBV30 with TRBJ1-6, with TRBD1 identical over 7 bases. The CDR3 runs to 13 residues. The J segment lost 6 bases and the V segment lost 1 base, leaving 0 bases of the junction unmatched. Germline assignment: CDR1 GTSNPN and CDR2 SVGIG (reference sequence). Written as DNA, the CDR3 is TGTGCCTGGAGTGACAGGGGTAATTCACCCCTCCACTTT. It yields the protein CAWSDRGNSPLHF.

This clone has only a few counts. The chain carries TRBV29-1 and TRBJ2-7; the match to TRBD1 covers 8 bases. Germline V gene sequence: CDR1 SQVTM, CDR2 ANQGSEA. The ends lost 0 bases at V and 3 bases at J; junction bases unmatched: 4. The CDR3 contains 14 residues. In nucleotides, the CDR3 is TGCAGCGTTGAAGATAGGACAGGGATCTACGAGCAGTACTTC. Its translation is CSVEDRTGIYEQYF.

This clone was detected only a few times. The V call is TRBV6-5, the J call TRBJ1-2, with D possibly TRBD1 on 5 matching bases. In germline, CDR1 is MNHEY, CDR2 SVGAGI. The CDR3 runs 12 residues. V lost 6 bases and J 6 bases, leaving 11 bases between the germline ends. CDR3 in amino acids: CASSPDRNGYTF. CDR3 bases: TGTGCCAGCAGCCCTGACAGAAATGGCTACACCTTC.

The J gene is TRBJ2-2, the V gene TRBV9; the match to TRBD2 covers 8 bases. The CDR3 is 18 amino acids. From germline, CDR1 is SGDLS and CDR2 YYNGEE. V lost 1 base, J lost 2 bases, and 10 bases stayed unmatched. The CDR3 nucleotides read TGTGCCAGCAGCGTATCTCCTAGCGGGCGAATAAACACCGGGGAGCTGTTTTTT. This gives the protein CASSVSPSGRINTGELFF. The variable domain in full, with the rest retrieved from reference TRBV9 and TRBJ2-2, is DSGVTQTPKHLITATGQRVTLRCSPRSGDLSVYWYQQSLDQGLQFLIQYYNGEERAKGNILERFSAQQFPDLHSELNLSSLELGDSALYFCASSVSPSGRINTGELFFGEGSRLTVL.

V usage is TRBV14 and J usage is TRBJ1-1; 8 bases match TRBD1. This CDR3 spans 17 amino acids. The V and J ends lost 4 bases and 0 bases, in that order; junction bases with no gene match: 10. Germline assignment: CDR1 SGHDN and CDR2 FVKESK. This chain's CDR3 is CASSPRDRLDLNTEAFF. CDR3 DNA: TGTGCCAGCAGCCCGAGGGACAGGCTCGATCTGAACACTGAAGCTTTCTTT.

In this sample, this clone is medium-sized (0.01 to 0.1%). The chain is built from TRBV19 and TRBJ2-7; 13 bases match TRBD2. V was pared by 4 bases and J by 3 bases, with 3 bases of the junction left unmatched. The CDR3 sequence is 15 residues long. The V gene's germline CDR1 is LNHDA and CDR2 SQIVND (reference sequence). CDR3 in amino acids: CASSRGTSGIYEQYF. The CDR3 nucleotides are TGTGCCAGTAGTAGGGGGACTAGCGGGATCTACGAGCAGTACTTC.

About this clone itself: A much larger clone differs from this one at a single base, so this may be a read error. V is TRBV9 and J is TRBJ2-7, with a tentative D call TRBD1 (5 bases). CDR1 and CDR2 (germline): SGDLS, YYNGEE. This CDR3 spans 15 amino acids. Trimming took 0 bases from V and 3 from J, leaving 13 bases between them. The CDR3 DNA reads as TGTGCCAGCAGCGTAGATGGCAGGGCGTGCTACGAGCAGTACTTC. This gives the protein CASSVDGRACYEQYF.

This sequence joins TRBV5-7 and TRBJ2-7; D is undetermined. Being an ORF, TRBV5-7 has a function that is uncertain. The V end was cut by 0 bases, the J end by 3 bases, with 4 bases between. The CDR3 spans 12 residues. The CDR3 loop reads CASSLDNYEQYF. CDR3 sequence (DNA): TGTGCCAGCAGCTTGGATAACTACGAGCAGTACTTC.

The chain combines TRBV4-2 with TRBJ2-7; D unresolved. V shed 5 bases and J shed 5 bases, with 16 bases lying between them. There are 14 residues in the CDR3. Germline V gives CDR1 LGHNA, CDR2 YNFKEQ. CDR3 nucleotide sequence: TGTGCCAGCAGCTTAGTGGGCCCGCGCCACGAGCAGTACTTC. Translation: CASSLVGPRHEQYF.

This clone has a handful of counts. This rearrangement joins TRBV6-5 to TRBJ1-1, with TRBD1 identical over 8 bases. The J segment lost 3 bases and the V segment lost 8 bases, leaving 5 bases of the junction unmatched. The CDR3 length is 13 residues. Germline V gives CDR1 MNHEY, CDR2 SVGAGI. As DNA, the CDR3 is TGTGCCAGCGGGACAGGAACGTACACTGAAGCTTTCTTT. Its protein product is CASGTGTYTEAFF.

The chain couples TRBV5-3 to TRBJ1-5; D remains unclear. TRBV5-3 is an open reading frame, and its role is uncertain. The CDR3 totals 15 residues. Trimming shortened V by 0 bases and J by 6 bases, and 13 bases separated the two germline ends. CDR3 sequence (DNA): TGTGCCAGAAGCTTGGGGATCCGGGCCGGTCAGCCCCAGCATTTT. Its protein product is CARSLGIRAGQPQHF.

The chain is built from TRBV10-3 and TRBJ2-3; maybe TRBD1 (6 bases). From germline, CDR1 is ENHRY and CDR2 SYGVKD. The V end was cut by 8 bases, the J end by 2 bases, with 14 bases between. This CDR3 region has 14 residues. The CDR3 region has the DNA TGTGCCATCCGGGACACGGACCTCACAGATACGCAGTATTTT. This encodes CAIRDTDLTDTQYF.

This clone was found a few times. This chain links TRBV10-2 with TRBJ2-1; D remains unclear. The CDR3 length is 13 residues. Trimming removed 7 bases from V and 4 bases from J, with 11 bases in between. Germline values: CDR1 WSHSY, CDR2 SAAADI. The CDR3: CASTFGLYNEQFF. CDR3 DNA sequence: TGCGCCAGCACTTTCGGTCTTTACAATGAGCAGTTCTTC.

Relative to its sample, this clone is medium-sized. V usage is TRBV6-5 and J usage is TRBJ2-2, with D unclear. Trimming cost V 0 bases and J 4 bases, with 9 bases left between them. This CDR3 has 15 residues. In germline, CDR1 is MNHEY, CDR2 SVGAGI. CDR3 protein: CASSYSNGRTGELFF. The CDR3 DNA is TGTGCCAGCAGTTACTCGAACGGGCGCACCGGGGAGCTGTTTTTT.

The genes are TRBV15 and TRBJ1-5; D is unresolved. Germline V gene lookup returns CDR1 LNHNV and CDR2 YYDKDF (reference sequence). Trimming removed 3 bases at V and 4 bases at J, with 10 bases between. The CDR3 is made up of 14 amino acids. CDR3 region: CATSSGPYNQPQHF. CDR3 sequence (DNA): TGTGCCACCAGCAGCGGACCATATAATCAGCCCCAGCATTTT. Full variable domain (remainder filled in from reference TRBV15 and TRBJ1-5): DAMVIQNPRYQVTQFGKPVTLSCSQTLNHNVMYWYQQKSSQAPKLLFHYYDKDFNNEADTPDNFQSRRPNTSFCFLDIRSPGLGDTAMYLCATSSGPYNQPQHFGDGTRLSIL.

This clone was counted between two and nine times. CDR3 coding DNA: TGTGCCAGCAGCCCCCACAGGGACCCTCAGCCCCAGCATTTT. Protein product: CASSPHRDPQPQHF. V gene TRBV7-3 combines with J gene TRBJ1-5; possible D gene TRBD1, 6 bases. Trimming took 5 bases from V and 6 from J, leaving 14 bases between them. Germline V gives CDR1 SGHTA, CDR2 FQGTGA. This CDR3 has 14 residues. The variable domain in full, completed from reference TRBV7-3 and TRBJ1-5, reads GAGVSQTPSNKVTEKGKYVELRCDPISGHTALYWYRQSLGQGPEFLIYFQGTGAADDSGLPNDRFFAVRPEGSVSTLKIQRTERGDSAVYLCASSPHRDPQPQHFGDGTRLSIL.

This clone was found once. The rearrangement uses TRBV19 and TRBJ2-1; 9 bases fit TRBD2. This CDR3 region has 15 residues. CDR1 LNHDA and CDR2 SQIVND come from the germline V gene (reference sequence). Losses at the gene ends were 6 bases for V and 4 bases for J; bases not matched to a gene: 7. Written as DNA, the CDR3 is TGTGCCAGTAGCTTACTAGCGGGCGATTACAATGAGCAGTTCTTC. This encodes CASSLLAGDYNEQFF. The whole variable domain, filled in from reference TRBV19 and TRBJ2-1, reads DGGITQSPKYLFRKEGQNVTLSCEQNLNHDAMYWYRQDPGQGLRLIYYSQIVNDFQKGDIAEGYSVSREKKESFPLTVTSAQKNPTAFYLCASSLLAGDYNEQFFGPGTRLTVL.